One sample yielded the 32 T cell receptor beta chains listed below, sequenced in a study of CD8 T cells in Susac syndrome. An amount of RNA that ranged from about 0.45 to 1 ug was reverse transcribed with random hexamers. TCRdb recomputed calls from the immunoSEQ multiplex PCR reads with MiXCR, one row per CDR3 protein. The table has about 120,000 distinct CDR3 sequences, 85% to 95% seen once; the top ten hold about 0.087%. Input material: CD4+ T cells from PBMCs. These receptors were collected from a human donor with multiple sclerosis.

The DNA for the CDR3 is TGTGCCAGCACCCCCGGGGGATGGCAGAACACAGATACGCAGTATTTT. Encoded protein: CASTPGGWQNTDTQYF. The chain is built from TRBV6-2 or TRBV6-3 and TRBJ2-3, with D possibly being TRBD2 (6 bases). Trimming pared 7 bases from V and 2 bases from J, leaving 19 bases between. The length of the CDR3 is 16 residues. CDR1 and CDR2 from the germline V gene are MNHEY and SVGEGT.

The chain combines TRBV20-1 with TRBJ1-1; D not resolved. The CDR3 contains 14 residues. In germline, CDR1 is DFQATT, CDR2 SNEGSKA (reference sequence). Trimming shortened V by 3 bases and J by 4 bases, and 15 bases separated the two germline ends. This CDR3 is CSARVRGRGTEAFF. As DNA, the CDR3 is TGCAGTGCTAGGGTTCGTGGCCGGGGCACTGAAGCTTTCTTT.

The gene calls are TRBV12-3 or TRBV12-4 and TRBJ2-7; 7 bases are a match to TRBD1. The trim removed 1 base at V and 5 bases at J, leaving 5 bases unmatched. The CDR3 runs 14 residues. CDR3 in amino acids: CASSLDRGSDEQYF. The CDR3 DNA is TGTGCCAGCAGTTTAGACAGGGGCTCGGACGAGCAGTACTTC.

The genes are TRBV6-2 or TRBV6-3 and TRBJ2-2; D is ambiguous. Trimming took 7 bases from V and 4 from J, leaving 13 bases between them. Germline-derived CDR1 and CDR2 are MNHEY and SVGEGT. CDR3 length: 14 amino acids. CDR3 sequence (DNA): TGTGCCAGCACGGCGGCAGGCCCCACCGGGGAGCTGTTTTTT. Protein sequence: CASTAAGPTGELFF.

The genes are TRBV7-6 and TRBJ1-1, with D uncertain. The germline V gene has CDR1 SGHVS and CDR2 FNYEAQ. The CDR3 has 16 residues. V lost 2 bases to trimming and J lost 1 base, with 14 bases between them. CDR3 nucleotide sequence: TGTGCCAGCAGCTTAATGGTCCCCGGAGGGAACACTGAAGCTTTCTTT. Translated: CASSLMVPGGNTEAFF.

The rearrangement links TRBV3-1 to TRBJ1-1, with D unclear. This CDR3 spans 10 amino acids. Between the trimmed V and J ends, which lost 8 bases and 10 bases, there was a span of 11 bases. Looked up from germline, CDR1 is LGHDT and CDR2 is YNNKEL (reference sequence). CDR3 in DNA: TGTGCCAGCGCCGGTGAGATAGCTTTCTTT. Its protein product is CASAGEIAFF.

The V call is TRBV20-1, the J call TRBJ1-1; 9 bases agree with TRBD1. Trimming took 1 base from V and 0 from J; bases not matched to a gene: 6. The CDR3 has 16 residues. Per germline, CDR1 DFQATT and CDR2 SNEGSKA (reference sequence). DNA of the CDR3: TGCAGTGCTAGAGTGGAGACAGGGGGTGTGAACACTGAAGCTTTCTTT. This translates into CSARVETGGVNTEAFF.

The genes are TRBV5-1 and TRBJ2-7, with TRBD2 matching 12 bases. This CDR3 has 14 amino acids. Trimming at V came to 6 bases and at J to 6 bases, leaving 7 bases not matched to a gene. Looked up from germline, CDR1 is SGHRS and CDR2 is YFSETQ. The CDR3: CASKLAGGSGEQYF. In DNA, the CDR3 is TGCGCCAGCAAACTAGCGGGGGGATCTGGCGAGCAGTACTTC.

This clonotype was counted only a few times. J is TRBJ1-3 and V is TRBV3-1, with 7 bases aligning to TRBD1. CDR3 size: 15 residues. Germline V gene data show CDR1 as LGHDT and CDR2 as YNNKEL (reference sequence). V was clipped by 4 bases and J by 0 bases; unmatched bases: 3. CDR3 nucleotide sequence: TGTGCCAGCAGCCTGGGACAGAGCTCTGGAAACACCATATATTTT. Translated: CASSLGQSSGNTIYF. The entire variable domain, with the rest obtained from reference TRBV3-1 and TRBJ1-3, is as follows: DTAVSQTPKYLVTQMGNDKSIKCEQNLGHDTMYWYKQDSKKFLKIMFSYNNKELIINETVPNRFSPKSPDKAHLNLHINSLELGDSAVYFCASSLGQSSGNTIYFGEGSWLTVV.

This chain joins TRBV27 and TRBJ1-6; D might be TRBD1 (6 bases). The V end lost 4 bases, the J end lost 7 bases, and 20 bases lay between the germline ends. This CDR3 has 17 amino acids. Looked up from germline, CDR1 is MNHEY and CDR2 is SMNVEV (reference sequence). The chain's CDR3 is CASSSIARGTGNSPLHF. Written as DNA, the CDR3 is TGTGCCAGCAGTTCTATTGCCAGGGGCACGGGAAATTCACCCCTCCACTTT.

The DNA for the CDR3 is TGTGCCAGCAGCCCTGACCACCTCATCTACACCTTC. Encoded protein: CASSPDHLIYTF. The chain has TRBV7-3 and TRBJ1-2; no definite D call. Germline lookup yields CDR1 SGHTA and CDR2 FQGTGA. The CDR3 runs 12 residues. Deletions cut 5 bases from V and 10 bases from J, with 14 bases between.

This clonotype was counted only a few times. The chain recombines TRBV3-1 with TRBJ1-2; no firm D call. The V gene's germline CDR1 is LGHDT and CDR2 YNNKEL (reference sequence). V lost 1 base and J 3 bases, leaving 6 bases between the germline ends. This CDR3 contains 13 residues. The CDR3 DNA is TGTGCCAGCAGCCAAGTCGGGGACTATGGCTACACCTTC. Amino acids: CASSQVGDYGYTF. Full variable domain (rest looked up from reference TRBV3-1 and TRBJ1-2): DTAVSQTPKYLVTQMGNDKSIKCEQNLGHDTMYWYKQDSKKFLKIMFSYNNKELIINETVPNRFSPKSPDKAHLNLHINSLELGDSAVYFCASSQVGDYGYTFGSGTRLTVV.

The chain couples TRBV19 to TRBJ2-3, with a weak D call TRBD2 (5 bases). Germline CDR1 and CDR2: LNHDA and SQIVND (reference sequence). This CDR3 is built from 14 residues. With 6 bases removed from V and 0 bases from J, the gap between germline ends came to 10 bases. The CDR3 loop is CASRSGGSTDTQYF. CDR3 in DNA: TGTGCCAGTAGGAGTGGCGGGAGCACAGATACGCAGTATTTT.

The rearrangement uses TRBV10-3 and TRBJ2-1; TRBD2 might be the D (5 bases). This CDR3 has 15 residues. CDR1 and CDR2 (germline): ENHRY, SYGVKD. V was pared by 4 bases and J by 6 bases, with 16 bases between. The CDR3 loop reads CAISGGLGDTNEQFF. In DNA, the CDR3 is TGTGCCATCAGTGGTGGATTGGGAGATACCAATGAGCAGTTCTTC.

This rearrangement joins TRBV7-6 to TRBJ1-6; D perhaps matches TRBD1 (5 bases). V was clipped by 6 bases and J by 7 bases, with 25 bases between them. The CDR3 has 18 amino acids. Germline CDR1 and CDR2: SGHVS and FNYEAQ. The CDR3 coding sequence is TGTGCCAGCAGTACCTTTACAGGCGGGACGCGAGAGAATTCACCCCTCCACTTT. It specifies CASSTFTGGTRENSPLHF.

This sequence joins TRBV2 and TRBJ1-1; D is unresolved. The CDR3 covers 14 residues. Trimming shortened V by 5 bases and J by 0 bases, and 10 bases separated the two germline ends. Looked up from germline, CDR1 is SNHLY and CDR2 is FYNNEI. CDR3 nucleotide sequence: TGTGCCAGCAGTTGGGCAGACATGAACACTGAAGCTTTCTTT. Protein sequence: CASSWADMNTEAFF.

This clonotype appeared once. The V and J genes are TRBV4-2 and TRBJ1-1, with D possibly TRBD1 on 5 matching bases. Trimming took 3 bases from V and 6 from J, leaving 11 bases between them. Germline assignment: CDR1 LGHNA and CDR2 YNFKEQ. This CDR3 spans 13 amino acids. DNA for the CDR3: TGTGCCAGCAGCCACCCGGGGGGGGCTGAAGCTTTCTTT. Translating gives CASSHPGGAEAFF.

This clonotype has a single count. This rearrangement joins TRBV6-2 or TRBV6-3 to TRBJ2-7, with TRBD1 as a possible D gene (6 bases). The CDR3 runs 15 residues. In germline, CDR1 is MNHEY, CDR2 SVGEGT. Trimming stripped 7 bases from V and 5 bases from J, with 21 bases between. CDR3 nucleotide sequence: TGTGCCAGCACCCCTACAGGGAGACAGCGGAACGAGCAGTACTTC. Translating it yields CASTPTGRQRNEQYF.

The chain joins TRBV19 to TRBJ2-1; D is tentatively TRBD1 or TRBD2 (5 bases each). CDR3 length equals 16 residues. Germline CDR1 is LNHDA and CDR2 is SQIVND (reference sequence). The V and J ends lost 5 bases and 5 bases respectively, with 19 bases between them. CDR3 coding DNA: TGTGCCAGTAGTTCTTACAAGCCGGGACCTGACAATGAGCAGTTCTTC. Its translation is CASSSYKPGPDNEQFF. Based on the CDR3 plus reference TRBV19 and TRBJ2-1, the full variable domain is DGGITQSPKYLFRKEGQNVTLSCEQNLNHDAMYWYRQDPGQGLRLIYYSQIVNDFQKGDIAEGYSVSREKKESFPLTVTSAQKNPTAFYLCASSSYKPGPDNEQFFGPGTRLTVL.

The chain couples TRBV5-6 to TRBJ2-7; 7 bases match TRBD1. The CDR3 loop spans 14 amino acids. J gave up 3 bases and V 3 bases, and 6 bases lay outside the gene matches. Germline V gene lookup returns CDR1 SGHDT and CDR2 YYEEEE. CDR3 residues: CASSWSTGSYEQYF. The CDR3 nucleotides read TGTGCCAGCAGCTGGTCGACAGGGAGCTACGAGCAGTACTTC.

The rearrangement joins TRBV7-2 to TRBJ1-6, with D maybe TRBD1 (5 bases). Germline assignment: CDR1 SGHTA and CDR2 FQGNSA. The V and J ends lost 5 bases and 4 bases respectively, with 12 bases between them. This CDR3 region has 15 residues. In nucleotides, the CDR3 is TGTGCCAGCAGCAGACAGAGTAGTTATAATTCACCCCTCCACTTT. Encoded protein: CASSRQSSYNSPLHF.

The genes are TRBV6-1 and TRBJ2-1, with 7 bases that match TRBD2. The CDR3 runs to 17 residues. V was pared by 0 bases and J by 0 bases, with 5 bases of the junction left unmatched. The germline CDR1 and CDR2 sequences are MNHNS and SASEGT. The chain's CDR3 is CASSEASGKSSYNEQFF. The CDR3 region has the DNA TGTGCCAGCAGTGAAGCCAGCGGGAAAAGCTCCTACAATGAGCAGTTCTTC.

This chain links TRBV6-1 with TRBJ2-3, with a weak D call TRBD2 (6 bases). The length of the CDR3 is 13 residues. CDR1 is MNHNS, CDR2 SASEGT, per germline. V gave up 4 bases and J gave up 3 bases, with 8 bases separating them. CDR3 sequence: CASSAGGTDTQYF. In DNA, the CDR3 is TGTGCCAGCAGTGCTGGGGGGACAGATACGCAGTATTTT.

This chain connects TRBV3-1 to TRBJ2-2; D unresolved. This CDR3 contains 13 residues. From germline, CDR1 is LGHDT and CDR2 YNNKEL (reference sequence). V was clipped by 2 bases and J by 7 bases, with 8 bases between them. The CDR3 loop is CASSQMVGGELFF. CDR3 bases: TGTGCCAGCAGCCAAATGGTGGGCGGGGAGCTGTTTTTT.

Remarks on this clonotype: One end of the junction fails to match germline, which may point to a read error. J is TRBJ2-2 and V is TRBV7-7, with TRBD1 matching 8 bases. Germline-derived CDR1 and CDR2 are SSHAT and FNYEAQ (reference sequence). CDR3 size: 16 residues. CDR3 DNA: TGTGCTAGCAGCTTAGCTCAGGGGGCGTACACCGGGGAGCTGTTTTTT. Protein product: CASSLAQGAYTGELFF.

The V call is TRBV30, the J call TRBJ2-2, with a tentative D call TRBD2 (7 bases). Germline lookup yields CDR1 GTSNPN and CDR2 SVGIG (reference sequence). This CDR3 comprises 14 residues. V dropped 3 bases and J dropped 6 bases, with 14 bases sitting between them. CDR3 nucleotides: TGTGCCTGGAGAGGGGGGGGCCCATCCGGGGAGCTGTTTTTT. Its protein product is CAWRGGGPSGELFF.

The chain employs TRBV28 and TRBJ2-5; D is perhaps TRBD1 or TRBD2 (5 bases each). V dropped 2 bases and J dropped 9 bases, with 16 bases sitting between them. The CDR3 is 14 residues long. CDR1 is MDHEN, CDR2 SYDVKM, per germline. CDR3: CASSLRDRLSAQYF. The CDR3 DNA reads as TGTGCCAGCAGTTTAAGGGACCGATTGTCGGCCCAGTACTTC.

This clonotype was detected only once. The chain couples TRBV6-2 or TRBV6-3 to TRBJ2-7; the match to TRBD2 covers 7 bases. Germline loops: CDR1 MNHEY, CDR2 SVGEGT. With V trimmed by 2 bases and J by 0 bases, 4 bases remained unmatched. The CDR3 has 15 residues. The CDR3 reads CASSYAGVSSYEQYF. The CDR3 DNA sequence: TGTGCCAGCAGTTACGCGGGGGTCAGCTCCTACGAGCAGTACTTC.

The rearrangement uses TRBV20-1 and TRBJ1-3; 7 bases map to TRBD1. The CDR3 spans 13 residues. Looked up from germline, CDR1 is DFQATT and CDR2 is SNEGSKA (reference sequence). The V segment lost 3 bases and the J segment 4 bases; nucleotides outside the gene matches: 3. The CDR3 coding sequence is TGCAGTGCTAGGACAGGGAACGGAAACACCATATATTTT. Amino acid sequence: CSARTGNGNTIYF.

This clonotype is a singleton in its sample. The V gene is TRBV6-5, the J gene TRBJ1-1; the D is unclear. With 6 bases removed from V and 6 bases from J, the gap between germline ends came to 17 bases. Looked up from germline, CDR1 is MNHEY and CDR2 is SVGAGI. This CDR3 contains 14 residues. The CDR3, as DNA: TGTGCCAGCAGCCGCGGACTGGAGGGAGCTGAAGCTTTCTTT. It yields the protein CASSRGLEGAEAFF.

The rearrangement joins TRBV7-8 to TRBJ1-2, with D uncertain. The CDR3 runs to 13 residues. With 5 bases removed from V and 2 bases from J, the gap between germline ends came to 9 bases. Germline V lookup: CDR1 SGHVS, CDR2 FQNEAQ. CDR3: CASSRALNYGYTF. CDR3 DNA sequence: TGTGCCAGCAGCCGGGCCCTAAACTATGGCTACACCTTC.

The V and J genes are TRBV28 and TRBJ2-7, with D perhaps matching TRBD1 or TRBD2 (5 bases each). Deletions cut 3 bases from V and 6 bases from J, with 15 bases between. CDR1 is MDHEN and CDR2 is SYDVKM in the germline V gene. The CDR3 has 14 amino acids. CDR3 loop: CASSFGTRQAEQYF. CDR3 nucleotides: TGTGCCAGCAGTTTCGGGACCCGCCAGGCCGAGCAGTACTTC.